The sample holds a few counts of the clone carrying this TCR beta chain. The data were obtained in a study of blood T cell repertoires in COVID-19. Whole-study context: Acute and convalescent COVID-19 samples came from the United States, Italy and Spain.

The repertoire was sequenced with immunoSEQ multiplex PCR; TCRdb's copy has only in-frame clones and lacks some. The sample carries about 480,000 clones, around 90% recorded once. The CDR3 extends over 13 amino acids. Germline CDR1 reads LNHDA; CDR2 reads SQIVND (reference sequence). V was clipped by 4 bases and J by 6 bases, with 12 bases between them. V and J are TRBV19 and TRBJ1-1, with a tentative D call TRBD1 (6 bases). This clonotype was sampled from a woman younger than 35 with acute COVID-19. Sequencing was performed on PBMCs or T cells enriched from blood (not recorded which). CDR3 protein: CASSKREGAEAFF. CDR3 bases: TGTGCCAGTAGTAAGAGGGAGGGGGCTGAAGCTTTCTTT.